The following is a T cell receptor beta chain sequence with its context. The antigen is not known. The data are from a study of T cell repertoires in ileal Crohn's disease. Study summary: Postoperative therapy was given to about half: about a dozen thiopurines, around 17 anti-TNF agents. Study-wide results and caveats: Compared with non-smokers, active smokers at surgery showed more clonal expansions.

Per sample, approximately 540 nanograms of biopsy DNA were TCRB immunosequenced. Repertoires were generated with immunoSEQ multiplex PCR, while TCRdb's copy carries only in-frame clones and drops some. In the table there are around 1,600 clones, approximately 78% of which are singletons. The CDR3 is 15 residues long. With 5 bases removed from V and 2 bases from J, the gap between germline ends came to 13 bases. The germline V gene has CDR1 SGHRS and CDR2 YFSETQ. Sequenced input: ileal tissue. This chain joins TRBV5-1 and TRBJ2-2; D possibly corresponds to TRBD1 (5 bases). The receptor comes from an adult with Crohn's disease. In DNA, the CDR3 is TGCGCCAGCAGGGTACAGGTTTCCAACACCGGGGAGCTGTTTTTT. This codes for CASRVQVSNTGELFF.